The 30 T cell receptor beta chains listed next were all sequenced from one sample in a study of CD8 T cells in ankylosing spondylitis. MiXCR, applied by TCRdb to the 5' RACE reads, yields one record per CDR3 protein. The sample shows roughly 86,000 distinct CDR3 sequences, around 10% of them seen only once. Sequences were obtained from blood, either unsorted or a sorted T cell fraction (not recorded which). These receptors originate from a male donor with ankylosing spondylitis or in good health (not recorded which).

Regarding this clonotype: This may be a read error, as it is one base from a much larger clone. This sequence joins TRBV5-1 and TRBJ2-5, with 10 positions matching TRBD2. This CDR3 comprises 17 residues. The V segment lost 6 bases and the J segment 0 bases; nucleotides outside the gene matches: 11. Germline V CDR1 and CDR2: SGHRS, YFSETQ. DNA of the CDR3: TGCGCCAGCACCTTCCTCCCTAGCGGGGGCAACCAAGAGACCCAGTACTTC. Its protein is CASTFLPSGGNQETQYF.

This clonotype was seen more than once but under ten times. The CDR3 DNA sequence: TGTGCCTGGAGCGATCAAGAGACCGAAGTGGGGGAGCTGTTTTTT. It encodes CAWSDQETEVGELFF. The rearrangement links TRBV30 to TRBJ2-2; D unresolved. The germline V gene encodes CDR1 GTSNPN and CDR2 SVGIG (reference sequence). The CDR3 loop spans 15 amino acids. V lost 3 bases to trimming and J lost 8 bases, with 19 bases between them.

The table lists this clonotype with many counts. The chain's CDR3 is CASSFSGGLVETQYF. DNA of the CDR3: TGTGCCAGCAGCTTTTCCGGGGGACTAGTGGAGACCCAGTACTTC. This chain connects TRBV7-2 to TRBJ2-5; TRBD2 matches at 8 bases. This CDR3 region has 15 residues. V dropped 3 bases and J dropped 5; count of bases not matched to a gene: 8. Germline assignment: CDR1 SGHTA and CDR2 FQGNSA.

This clonotype has at least ten counts. The chain has TRBV7-2 and TRBJ2-7, with 7 bases fitting TRBD2. The CDR3 runs to 15 residues. The J segment lost 2 bases and the V segment lost 5 bases, leaving 9 bases of the junction unmatched. Germline V gene sequence: CDR1 SGHTA, CDR2 FQGNSA. As DNA, the CDR3 is TGTGCCAGCAGCACCCGTCTGAGCGGGGCCTACGAGCAGTACTTC. Translation gives CASSTRLSGAYEQYF.

This clonotype was picked up a small number of times. The V call is TRBV29-1, the J call TRBJ2-1; TRBD2 aligns across 10 bases. The CDR3 has 14 residues. CDR1 and CDR2 from the germline V gene are SQVTM and ANQGSEA. V shed 4 bases, J shed 6 bases, and the junction held 6 bases outside the gene matches. The CDR3 is CSVGLTSGSNEQFF. CDR3 bases: TGCAGCGTTGGATTGACTAGCGGGTCCAATGAGCAGTTCTTC.

Many counts were recorded for this clonotype. The rearrangement joins TRBV5-1 to TRBJ2-7, with 8 bases lining up with TRBD1. The CDR3 totals 14 residues. Germline CDR1 and CDR2: SGHRS and YFSETQ. The trim removed 2 bases at V and 6 bases at J, leaving 7 bases unmatched. The DNA of the CDR3 is TGCGCCAGCAGCTTCCGGGACAGGTTAGGCGAGCAGTACTTC. Its protein is CASSFRDRLGEQYF.

On this clonotype itself: This could be a read error, since a much larger clone is one nucleotide away. The chain uses TRBV15 and TRBJ2-7; 7 nucleotides match TRBD1. Germline V lookup: CDR1 LNHNV, CDR2 YYDKDF (reference sequence). This CDR3 is 14 amino acids long. Trimming removed 6 bases from V and 2 bases from J; junction bases left unmatched: 7. The DNA of the CDR3 is TGTGCCACCAGTCCCGGGACAGACACCTACGAGCAGTACTTC. This encodes CATSPGTDTYEQYF.

This clonotype has ten or more counts. The CDR3 here is CASSLLFNREQYF. In DNA form, the CDR3 reads TGTGCCAGCAGTTTGTTGTTTAATCGCGAGCAGTACTTC. This chain connects TRBV27 to TRBJ2-7; D unclear. Trimming left V 3 bases short and J 6 bases short, with 12 bases between. This CDR3 comprises 13 residues. The germline gives CDR1 MNHEY, CDR2 SMNVEV (reference sequence).

To note about this clonotype: A much larger clone lies a single base off, so this may be a read error. The V gene is TRBV6-1, the J gene TRBJ2-1, with 8 bases that match TRBD2. The V gene's germline CDR1 is MNHNS and CDR2 SASEGT. CDR3 length: 16 residues. CDR3 sequence: CTSSTTAGGAGNEQFF. The CDR3 region has the DNA TGTACCAGCAGTACGACTGCCGGGGGGGCCGGCAATGAGCAGTTCTTC.

The V call is TRBV5-5, the J call TRBJ2-4; D remains unclear. Trimming removed 5 bases from V and 5 bases from J, with 14 bases in between. The CDR3 covers 14 residues. In germline, CDR1 is SGHKS, CDR2 YYEKEE (reference sequence). CDR3 DNA: TGTGCCAGCAGTTTTGCCTCGAGCCAAAACATTCAGTACTTC. Translating gives CASSFASSQNIQYF.

This clonotype was recorded at least ten times. This chain links TRBV29-1 with TRBJ2-1; 8 bases map to TRBD1. J lost 7 bases, V lost 6 bases, and 8 bases had no gene match. Per germline, CDR1 SQVTM and CDR2 ANQGSEA. CDR3 length: 13 amino acids. The CDR3 coding sequence is TGCAGCGTAGCAGGACAGGGTTTAAATGAGCAGTTCTTC. This encodes CSVAGQGLNEQFF.

This clonotype was seen repeatedly, ten times or more. The chain links TRBV11-3 to TRBJ2-1; possible D gene TRBD1, 6 bases. The CDR3 has 15 amino acids. Germline CDR1 SGHNT, CDR2 YENEEA. V was shortened by 0 bases and J by 9 bases, with 15 bases between the two germline ends. CDR3 protein: CASSLDAAGVGEQFF. The CDR3 DNA sequence: TGTGCCAGCAGCTTAGATGCGGCAGGGGTTGGTGAGCAGTTCTTC.

The chain combines TRBV12-3 or TRBV12-4 with TRBJ2-3; TRBD2 agrees at 8 bases. J was trimmed by 0 bases and V by 3 bases; bases with no gene match: 5. This CDR3 is built from 16 residues. CDR3 in amino acids: CASSLGLVTSTDTQYF. The CDR3 bases are TGTGCCAGCAGTTTGGGACTAGTTACTAGCACAGATACGCAGTATTTT.

This clonotype was counted many times. This sequence joins TRBV6-1 and TRBJ2-7; TRBD1 or TRBD2 may be the D gene (5 bases each). V was clipped by 4 bases and J by 4 bases, with 11 bases between them. The CDR3 totals 13 residues. CDR1 and CDR2 (germline): MNHNS, SASEGT. The CDR3 DNA reads as TGTGCCAGCAGTGTGGGGGACCCTTACGAGCAGTACTTC. It specifies CASSVGDPYEQYF.

This clonotype was seen at least ten times. The chain is built from TRBV20-1 and TRBJ2-1; 10 bases map to TRBD2. The CDR3 runs 17 residues. CDR1 and CDR2 from the germline V gene are DFQATT and SNEGSKA (reference sequence). The V segment lost 6 bases and the J segment 4 bases; nucleotides outside the gene matches: 15. The CDR3 is CSATDQKLAGRYNEQFF. CDR3 DNA: TGCAGTGCAACAGACCAAAAACTAGCGGGGCGGTACAATGAGCAGTTCTTC.

This clonotype was counted at least ten times. The J gene is TRBJ2-2, the V gene TRBV6-5, with 10 bases aligning to TRBD2. V trimming: 0 bases; J trimming: 5 bases; junction bases outside the gene matches: 9. Looked up from germline, CDR1 is MNHEY and CDR2 is SVGAGI. The CDR3 extends over 18 amino acids. CDR3 loop: CASSYSTAGGFGTGELFF. The CDR3 region has the DNA TGTGCCAGCAGTTACTCGACAGCGGGGGGGTTTGGGACCGGGGAGCTGTTTTTT.

This clonotype was seen at least ten times. The chain carries TRBV29-1 and TRBJ1-1; tentative D call: TRBD1 (5 bases). This CDR3 comprises 14 residues. Germline V lookup: CDR1 SQVTM, CDR2 ANQGSEA. Trimming removed 0 bases from V and 5 bases from J, with 13 bases in between. The CDR3 nucleotides read TGCAGCGTTGAAGATCGAACAGGAGGGACTGAAGCTTTCTTT. Its translation: CSVEDRTGGTEAFF.

This clonotype was seen repeatedly, ten times or more. V and J are TRBV13 and TRBJ2-7, with D tentatively TRBD2 (5 bases). The V gene lost 2 bases and the J gene lost 1 base, with 9 bases spanning the gap. The CDR3 covers 14 residues. CDR1 PRHDT and CDR2 FYEKMQ come from the germline V gene (reference sequence). This CDR3 is CASSLQDLSYEQYF. The CDR3 DNA reads TGTGCCAGCAGCTTACAGGACTTATCCTACGAGCAGTACTTC.

This clonotype was observed many times. The V gene is TRBV6-6, the J gene TRBJ2-4; weak D call: TRBD1 (6 bases). Germline-derived CDR1 and CDR2 are MNHNY and SVGAGI (reference sequence). Trimming cost V 5 bases and J 15 bases, with 17 bases left between them. CDR3 size: 12 residues. CDR3: CASSPPGTMAYF. CDR3 DNA: TGTGCCAGCAGTCCCCCCGGGACAATGGCGTACTTC.

This clonotype appeared many times. This chain joins TRBV12-3 or TRBV12-4 and TRBJ2-2; D ambiguous. The CDR3 has 14 residues. Trimming cost V 5 bases and J 4 bases, with 11 bases left between them. The CDR3 DNA follows: TGTGCCAGCAGTCCTTTACAGAGCACCGGGGAGCTGTTTTTT. This encodes CASSPLQSTGELFF.

This clonotype was observed at least ten times. This rearrangement joins TRBV15 to TRBJ2-3; possible D gene TRBD1, 6 bases. This CDR3 contains 15 residues. Germline-derived CDR1 and CDR2 are LNHNV and YYDKDF (reference sequence). V lost 1 base and J 2 bases, leaving 10 bases between the germline ends. CDR3 in DNA: TGTGCCACCAGCAGAGGCGACAGGACCACAGATACGCAGTATTTT. Protein sequence: CATSRGDRTTDTQYF.

This clonotype was recorded at least ten times. The V gene is TRBV5-1, the J gene TRBJ2-3; maybe TRBD1 (6 bases). The CDR3 consists of 15 residues. Germline V gives CDR1 SGHRS, CDR2 YFSETQ. Trimming took off 0 bases at V and 1 base at J, with 9 bases between the two ends. The CDR3 DNA follows: TGCGCCAGCAGCTTGGCGGACAGCCGCACAGATACGCAGTATTTT. Translated, it gives CASSLADSRTDTQYF. Full variable domain (missing parts from reference TRBV5-1 and TRBJ2-3): KAGVTQTPRYLIKTRGQQVTLSCSPISGHRSVSWYQQTPGQGLQFLFEYFSETQRNKGNFPGRFSGRQFSNSRSEMNVSTLELGDSALYLCASSLADSRTDTQYFGPGTRLTVL.

This clonotype has at least ten counts. CDR3 sequence (DNA): TGTGCCAGCAGCCAAGTTGGAGTTTTGGGTACAGATACGCAGTATTTT. Amino acids: CASSQVGVLGTDTQYF. The V and J genes are TRBV3-1 and TRBJ2-3; D gene uncertain. CDR3 length: 16 residues. Looked up from germline, CDR1 is LGHDT and CDR2 is YNNKEL (reference sequence). Trimming removed 1 base at V and 3 bases at J, with 14 bases between.

This clonotype was found many times. The rearrangement joins TRBV15 to TRBJ2-1; D ambiguous. CDR3 size: 13 residues. Germline CDR1 and CDR2: LNHNV and YYDKDF (reference sequence). Trimming left V 5 bases short and J 7 bases short, with 12 bases between. As DNA, the CDR3 is TGTGCCACCAGCTCTGGGATAGTTAATGAGCAGTTCTTC. This codes for CATSSGIVNEQFF.

This clonotype appeared a few times. CDR3 sequence: CASRGAESGANVLTF. The CDR3, as DNA: TGTGCCAGCAGGGGGGCAGAGTCTGGGGCCAACGTCCTGACTTTC. The chain has TRBV6-1 and TRBJ2-6; D is perhaps TRBD1 (6 bases). There are 15 residues in the CDR3. Germline CDR1 MNHNS, CDR2 SASEGT. V lost 6 bases and J lost 1, with 10 bases in between.

This sequence joins TRBV23-1 and TRBJ1-5; weak D call: TRBD1 (5 bases). TRBV23-1 qualifies as an ORF whose function is uncertain. The CDR3 is 16 amino acids. V was clipped by 3 bases and J by 5 bases, with 17 bases between them. The CDR3: CASSHRDGPRDQPQHF. As DNA, the CDR3 is TGCGCCAGCAGTCACCGGGACGGTCCCAGGGATCAGCCCCAGCATTTT.

The sample holds many counts of this clonotype. The V gene is TRBV5-1, the J gene TRBJ2-7; D possibly matches TRBD1 or TRBD2 (5 bases each). The CDR3 sequence is 13 residues long. From germline, CDR1 is SGHRS and CDR2 YFSETQ. The V end lost 4 bases, the J end lost 1 base, and 9 bases lay between the germline ends. CDR3 sequence (DNA): TGCGCCAGCAGCCCGGGACCTTCCTACGAGCAGTACTTC. Encoded protein: CASSPGPSYEQYF.

This clonotype was found many times. CDR3 sequence (DNA): TGTGCCAGCAGCGAAGCGTACGGGACACAGTCCTACGAGCAGTACTTC. It is translated as CASSEAYGTQSYEQYF. This chain uses TRBV7-9 with TRBJ2-7; tentatively, D is TRBD1 (6 bases). This CDR3 contains 16 residues. The germline V gene has CDR1 SEHNR and CDR2 FQNEAQ (reference sequence). The V end was cut by 5 bases, the J end by 1 base, with 18 bases between.

This clonotype was found many times. The chain uses TRBV5-1 and TRBJ2-3; 13 bases are shared with TRBD2. J was trimmed by 1 base and V by 2 bases; bases with no gene match: 7. CDR1 and CDR2 from the germline V gene are SGHRS and YFSETQ. The CDR3 is 18 residues long. CDR3 DNA: TGCGCCAGCAGCTTTACTAGCGGGGGGGTCCCGGGCACAGATACGCAGTATTTT. Translated, it gives CASSFTSGGVPGTDTQYF.

There are many counts of this clonotype. The chain carries TRBV12-3 or TRBV12-4 and TRBJ2-3; 7 bases are a match to TRBD2. Germline trimming cut 1 base from V and 0 bases from J; bases unmatched to any gene: 1. This CDR3 has 15 residues. CDR3 sequence: CASSLGGGSTDTQYF. Written as DNA, the CDR3 is TGTGCCAGCAGTTTAGGCGGGGGAAGCACAGATACGCAGTATTTT.